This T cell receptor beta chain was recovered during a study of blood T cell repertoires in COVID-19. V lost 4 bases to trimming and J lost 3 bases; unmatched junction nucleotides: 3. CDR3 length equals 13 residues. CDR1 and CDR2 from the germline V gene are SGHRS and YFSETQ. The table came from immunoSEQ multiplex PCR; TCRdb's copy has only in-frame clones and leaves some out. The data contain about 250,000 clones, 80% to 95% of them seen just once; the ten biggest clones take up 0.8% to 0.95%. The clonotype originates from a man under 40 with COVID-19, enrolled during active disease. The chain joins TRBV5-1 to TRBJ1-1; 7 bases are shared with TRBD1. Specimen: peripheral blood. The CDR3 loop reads CASSRGQDTEAFF. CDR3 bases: TGCGCCAGCAGCCGAGGACAGGACACTGAAGCTTTCTTT.